What follows are 2 T cell receptor beta chains derived from one specimen sequenced in a study of CD8+ T cells in alopecia areata. In each case, RNA was isolated and then reverse transcribed into cDNA as the sequencing template. Here immunoSEQ multiplex PCR was the method, and the copy in TCRdb shows in-frame clones only, minus some. The sample consists of 110,000 or so clones, around 58% of them appearing once. The treatment is: oral pan-JAK inhibitor, 5-10 mg twice daily. The sample was CD8+ T cells sorted from blood, taken at week 4, from a patient treated with tofacitinib. These receptors all come from a human donor with alopecia areata.

The rearrangement joins TRBV2 to TRBJ2-1, with TRBD1 matching 11 bases. The CDR3 consists of 13 residues. Per germline, CDR1 SNHLY and CDR2 FYNNEI. V dropped 7 bases and J dropped 8; count of bases not matched to a gene: 4. The DNA of the CDR3 is TGTGCCAGCAACGGACAGGGGGCGGATGAGCAGTTCTTC. Protein: CASNGQGADEQFF. The full variable domain, in which reference TRBV2 and TRBJ2-1 provide the parts outside the CDR3, is EPEVTQTPSHQVTQMGQEVILRCVPISNHLYFYWYRQILGQKVEFLVSFYNNEISEKSEIFDDQFSVERPDGSNFTLKIRSTKLEDSAMYFCASNGQGADEQFFGPGTRLTVL.

The chain couples TRBV4-2 to TRBJ1-4; TRBD1 is a possible D gene (6 bases). Germline V gene sequence: CDR1 LGHNA, CDR2 YNFKEQ. Trimming took off 1 base at V and 4 bases at J, with 16 bases between the two ends. This CDR3 comprises 17 residues. In DNA form, the CDR3 reads TGTGCCAGCAGCCAAGGGAGGGCAGGGGAGGGTAATGAAAAACTGTTTTTT. It encodes CASSQGRAGEGNEKLFF.